This is a list of T cell receptor beta chains from one sample in a study of beta chain features in type 1 diabetes. The data were produced by immunoSEQ multiplex PCR, yet TCRdb's version contains in-frame clones alone and is incomplete. The top ten clones hold more than 6.5% of a sample with 300,000 to 350,000 clones, around 13% of them seen once. The sequenced sample consisted of central memory CD4+ T cells from blood. The receptors derive from a man aged 25-45 years in good health. Both conserved end residues are part of each CDR3. A D gene is named only where the DNA matches it firmly. Not all rows give a size; the values are once, few, many and, for expanded clones, a class.

j_gene,d_gene,v_gene,abundance,CDR3nt,CDR3aa
TRBJ1-5,-,TRBV23-1,few,TGCGCCAGACACGCCGGCAGGGTGGATCAGCCCCAGCATTTT,CARHAGRVDQPQHF
TRBJ1-5,-,TRBV4-3,-,TGCGCCAGCAGCCAAGAAGTTTCTCAGCCCCAGCATTTT,CASSQEVSQPQHF
TRBJ2-2,-,TRBV11-2,-,TGTGCCAGCAGCTTACGGCAAACCGGGGAGCTGTTTTTT,CASSLRQTGELFF
TRBJ2-1,TRBD2,TRBV11-2,-,TGTGCCAGCAGCCCGTGGACTAGAGCAGACAATGAGCAGTTCTTC,CASSPWTRADNEQFF
TRBJ1-2,TRBD1,TRBV30,-,TGTGCCTGGTCCCAAACCTCGACAGGGACGAACTATGGCTACACCTTC,CAWSQTSTGTNYGYTF
TRBJ1-2,-,TRBV7-2,few,TGTGCCAGCAGCTCCTCGCTGGGGGGCGGCAACTATGGCTACACCTTC,CASSSSLGGGNYGYTF
TRBJ1-2,-,TRBV18,-,TGTGTCAGCTCACCACGTCACGGAGACTATGGCTACACCTTC,CVSSPRHGDYGYTF
TRBJ2-5,TRBD2,TRBV7-2,-,TGTGCCAGCAGCCCCGGGACTATCGGGGAGACCCAGTACTTC,CASSPGTIGETQYF
TRBJ2-2,-,TRBV10-3,-,TGTGCCATCAGTGAACTCCCGGCAGGGGGGACCAACACCGGGGAGCTGTTTTTT,CAISELPAGGTNTGELFF
TRBJ2-5,TRBD1,TRBV11-3,few,TGTGCCAGCAGCTCGACAGGGTCAGAGACCCAGTACTTC,CASSSTGSETQYF
TRBJ1-5,-,TRBV7-2,-,TGTGCCAGCAGCTTAGTTTCAGGGGTGCAGGACAATCAGCCCCAGCATTTT,CASSLVSGVQDNQPQHF
TRBJ1-1,TRBD1,TRBV2,few,TGTGCCAGCAGTGCGGGACAGGGGGTTGGGAACACTGAAGCTTTCTTT,CASSAGQGVGNTEAFF
TRBJ1-1,-,TRBV7-9,-,TGTGCCAGCCGCCGGGAGGGTATGAACACTGAAGCTTTCTTT,CASRREGMNTEAFF
TRBJ1-2,-,TRBV7-9,-,TGTGCCAGCAGTTTGGGGGTCTTCTATGGCTACACCTTC,CASSLGVFYGYTF
TRBJ1-2,-,TRBV10-3,-,TGTGCCATCAGTGACGGGACAAACTATGGCTACACCTTC,CAISDGTNYGYTF
TRBJ1-1,-,TRBV19,few,TGTGCCAGCAATGGGCCCCGAGGACCCGCGATGAACACTGAAGCTTTCTTT,CASNGPRGPAMNTEAFF
TRBJ2-1,-,TRBV2,few,TGTGCCAGCCGAGATAGCAGCTACAATGAGCAGTTCTTC,CASRDSSYNEQFF
TRBJ2-5,TRBD1,TRBV29-1,many,TGCAGCGTTAATCTCGACAGGGGGAGAGAGACCCAGTACTTC,CSVNLDRGRETQYF
TRBJ1-4,TRBD1,TRBV7-8,few,TGTGCCAGCAGCCGAGGACAGGGGGCAACTAATGAAAAACTGTTTTTT,CASSRGQGATNEKLFF
TRBJ2-1,TRBD1,TRBV7-2,few,TGTGCCAGCAGCACCAGAAGGACAGGGGTGTACAATGAGCAGTTCTTC,CASSTRRTGVYNEQFF